This T cell receptor (beta chain) was identified in a study of shared clonotypes between healthy human individuals. Study summary: Donor composition was a couple of women and a few men, aged 18 to 49. Study-level findings and limits: A few donors had around 5% of their naive CD4 clonotypes in common.

Source study methods: From ImmunoSEQ came sequences covering only the junction and carrying no quality scores, so filtering differed. The data were produced by immunoSEQ multiplex PCR, yet TCRdb's version contains in-frame clones alone and is incomplete. That table gives V, J and clone size, and the DNA gave D and trimming. This sample has around 990,000 clones; roughly 80% occur once, and the top ten carry 0.85% to 1%. Germline assignment: CDR1 MGHDK and CDR2 SYGVNS. The junction had 5 bases not matched to a gene; V was cut back by 6 bases and J by 4 bases. The CDR3 runs to 15 residues. Comment on this clone: As yet, its antigen is unknown.

This sequence joins TRBV25-1 and TRBJ2-3, with 12 bases fitting TRBD2. The sample was memory CD4+ T cells from PBMCs. Subset: CD45RA-negative fraction. The source of this sequence is a man aged 18 to 29 in good health. Some clones in this sample may be carry-over from other donors' samples. CDR3 bases: TGTGCCAGCAGGAAGACTAGCGGGAGCGCAGATACGCAGTATTTT. Translation gives CASRKTSGSADTQYF.